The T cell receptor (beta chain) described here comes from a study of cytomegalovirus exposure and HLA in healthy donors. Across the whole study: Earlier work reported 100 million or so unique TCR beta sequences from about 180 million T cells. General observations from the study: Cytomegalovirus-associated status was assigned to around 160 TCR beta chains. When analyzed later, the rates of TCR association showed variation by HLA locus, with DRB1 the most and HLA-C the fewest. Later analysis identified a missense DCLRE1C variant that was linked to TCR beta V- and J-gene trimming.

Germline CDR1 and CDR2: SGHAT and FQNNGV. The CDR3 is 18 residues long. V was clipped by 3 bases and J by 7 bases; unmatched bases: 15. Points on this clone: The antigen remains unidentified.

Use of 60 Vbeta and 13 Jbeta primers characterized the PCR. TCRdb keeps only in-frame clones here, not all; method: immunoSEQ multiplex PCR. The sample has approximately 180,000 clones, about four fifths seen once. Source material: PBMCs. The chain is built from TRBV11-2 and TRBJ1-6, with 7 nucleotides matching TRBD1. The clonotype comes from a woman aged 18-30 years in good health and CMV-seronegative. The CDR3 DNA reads TGTGCCAGCAGCTTTAGAGTCTTCGGGACAGAGAGAAATTCACCCCTCCACTTT. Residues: CASSFRVFGTERNSPLHF.